Presented here are 14 T cell receptor beta chains from one specimen sequenced in a study of T cell responses to AZD1222 COVID-19 vaccine. Sequencing was performed with immunoSEQ multiplex PCR; in TCRdb, only in-frame clones are kept and a portion is missing. The repertoire holds 140,000 or so clones, with around 84% as singletons. Sequencing was performed on peripheral blood, taken 28 days after the second AZD1222 dose. The receptors here all came from an adult who received the AZD1222 COVID-19 vaccine.

The J gene is TRBJ2-3, the V gene TRBV5-1; 9 bases line up with TRBD2. V was pared by 4 bases and J by 5 bases, with 14 bases of the junction left unmatched. The germline V gene encodes CDR1 SGHRS and CDR2 YFSETQ. There are 17 residues in the CDR3. The CDR3 here is CASSPYAAGGPGDTQYF. In DNA, the CDR3 is TGCGCCAGCAGCCCCTATGCTGCGGGGGGGCCTGGAGATACGCAGTATTTT.

The rearrangement uses TRBV2 and TRBJ1-6; 7 nucleotides agree with TRBD1. The CDR3 totals 15 residues. The germline V gene encodes CDR1 SNHLY and CDR2 FYNNEI. J was trimmed by 7 bases and V by 6 bases; bases with no gene match: 9. Written as DNA, the CDR3 is TGTGCCAGCAGGGCTATTATAGGGGGCAATTCACCCCTCCACTTT. This translates into CASRAIIGGNSPLHF.

This clone has more than one count but fewer than ten. This rearrangement joins TRBV19 to TRBJ1-1; TRBD1 might be the D (5 bases). The CDR3 spans 15 residues. The germline gives CDR1 LNHDA, CDR2 SQIVND (reference sequence). V lost 9 bases, J lost 2 bases, and 19 bases lay in between. DNA for the CDR3: TGTGCCAGCACCCCTGGGGGGGGAGAAAACACTGAAGCTTTCTTT. Amino acid sequence: CASTPGGGENTEAFF.

Only one count was recorded for this clone. This chain joins TRBV14 and TRBJ2-7, with a weak D call TRBD2 (6 bases). V lost 3 bases and J lost 3, with 12 bases in between. This CDR3 is built from 14 residues. Per germline, CDR1 SGHDN and CDR2 FVKESK. This CDR3 is CASSHDRESYEQYF. CDR3 nucleotides: TGTGCCAGCAGCCATGATCGGGAGAGCTACGAGCAGTACTTC.

The chain employs TRBV19 and TRBJ2-2, with D perhaps matching TRBD1 (6 bases). V was pared by 7 bases and J by 7 bases, with 16 bases between. Germline CDR1 is LNHDA and CDR2 is SQIVND (reference sequence). The CDR3 loop spans 14 amino acids. The CDR3 is CASNPGATIGELFF. In DNA form, the CDR3 reads TGTGCCAGTAACCCAGGGGCAACGATCGGGGAGCTGTTTTTT.

The chain couples TRBV7-9 to TRBJ2-3, with D perhaps matching TRBD2 (5 bases). CDR3 length: 14 amino acids. V lost 3 bases and J lost 1, with 8 bases in between. Germline V CDR1 and CDR2: SEHNR, FQNEAQ (reference sequence). The chain's CDR3 is CASSFAGRTDTQYF. The CDR3, as DNA: TGTGCCAGCAGCTTTGCGGGTCGCACAGATACGCAGTATTTT.

This clone has only a few counts. The rearrangement links TRBV12-3 or TRBV12-4 to TRBJ1-1; D is unclear. V lost 8 bases to trimming and J lost 0 bases, with 10 bases between them. CDR3 length equals 13 residues. CDR3 nucleotide sequence: TGTGCCAGCTGGCGGGGTTTGAACACTGAAGCTTTCTTT. Translating it yields CASWRGLNTEAFF.

V and J are TRBV5-1 and TRBJ2-3; 8 bases map to TRBD1. Germline lookup yields CDR1 SGHRS and CDR2 YFSETQ. J was trimmed by 3 bases and V by 6 bases; bases with no gene match: 9. CDR3 length equals 15 residues. The CDR3 DNA sequence: TGCGCCAGCACCTCGGCGACAGGGGTTACAGATACGCAGTATTTT. Translated, it gives CASTSATGVTDTQYF.

V usage is TRBV7-8 and J usage is TRBJ2-5; D is uncertain. CDR3 length: 14 residues. V lost 1 base and J 0 bases, leaving 6 bases between the germline ends. CDR1 is SGHVS, CDR2 FQNEAQ, per germline. In DNA, the CDR3 is TGTGCCAGCAGCTTAGACGACCACCAAGAGACCCAGTACTTC. Its protein product is CASSLDDHQETQYF.

The chain recombines TRBV27 with TRBJ2-1; maybe TRBD2 (6 bases). Germline assignment: CDR1 MNHEY and CDR2 SMNVEV (reference sequence). V lost 8 bases, J lost 4 bases, and 15 bases lay in between. The length of the CDR3 is 14 residues. CDR3: CASRRASVYNEQFF. CDR3 nucleotides: TGTGCCAGCCGACGGGCTAGCGTATACAATGAGCAGTTCTTC.

The genes are TRBV12-1 and TRBJ1-5; TRBD1, as called in the table, went unchecked against the DNA. TRBV12-1 is given as a pseudogene. The CDR3 totals 19 residues. CDR3 protein: CASSSNPYREGEENQPQHF. In nucleotides, the CDR3 is TGTGCCAGCAGCTCTAACCCCTACAGGGAAGGGGAAGAGAATCAGCCCCAGCATTTT.

This sequence joins TRBV18 and TRBJ1-2, with TRBD1 matching over 7 bases. The CDR3 is 15 residues long. With 0 bases clipped from V and 2 bases from J, the junction kept 3 bases outside the gene matches. Per germline, CDR1 KGHSH and CDR2 LQKENI. CDR3 DNA sequence: TGTGCCAGCTCACCACCCGAGACAGGGAACTATGGCTACACCTTC. Its translation is CASSPPETGNYGYTF.

The V gene is TRBV11-3, the J gene TRBJ2-7, with a tentative D call TRBD1 (5 bases). The germline V and J ends were trimmed by 5 bases and 6 bases, with 20 bases remaining between them. This CDR3 is 15 amino acids long. Germline CDR1 is SGHNT and CDR2 is YENEEA. DNA for the CDR3: TGTGCCAGCAGCCCCTCGCCCGGACAACAGTCCGAGCAGTACTTC. Residues: CASSPSPGQQSEQYF.

This clone was picked up one time. The chain uses TRBV6-5 and TRBJ1-3; D is undetermined. Trimming removed 2 bases from V and 0 bases from J, with 8 bases in between. Germline V gives CDR1 MNHEY, CDR2 SVGAGI. This CDR3 region has 15 residues. The CDR3 nucleotides read TGTGCCAGCAGTTACGGAGGGAACTCTGGAAACACCATATATTTT. This translates into CASSYGGNSGNTIYF.